This T cell receptor beta chain was recovered during a study of T cell responses to AZD1222 COVID-19 vaccine (dated by TCRdb to about 2021). For the study in its entirety: TCR sequencing covered some 250 trial participants: 207 given two doses of AZD1222 and about 26 given two doses of MenACWY control vaccine. Trial participants were enrolled by age into 18-55, 56-69 and 70-plus year subgroups, with around 150, 28 and 57 TCR-sequenced participants respectively. What the work shows at the level of the full study, not this receptor alone: CD4 TCRs associated with the vaccine covered the entire spike protein, and the dominant responses were in regions 160-218 and 743-854. Conclusions about previously exposed vaccinees are limited because only a handful of AZD1222 recipients were SARS-CoV-2 seropositive at baseline. The 56-69-year group was small, and its depth increase did not reach significance, likely because of low power. Most participants were white British and females outnumbered males, and the authors suggested that clonal diversity may have been underestimated. Reportedly, close to half of the unique spike-specific TCRs recognized epitopes lying outside the regions that are mutated in the B.1.351 and B.1.1.7 variants. After two AZD1222 doses, spike-specific TCR breadth and depth were significantly higher than at day 0 and than in MenACWY recipients. Because no day 14 peak-response samples were available, repertoires were characterized only after the peak T cell response.

In regard to this clone: This clone's antigen is unknown. No clone much larger than this one lies a single base away; base qualities are absent.

The CDR3 regions of human TCRbeta chains were subjected to immunosequencing. Turning to the authors' computational methods: Repertoire TCRs were checked for matches against a reference library of SARS-CoV-2-specific TCRs that had been generated using the MIRA antigen-specificity platform. Breadth was defined as the fraction of unique TCRs that were SARS-CoV-2-associated. Depth was defined as the fraction of total T cells that were SARS-CoV-2-associated. Each spike-specific TCR was assigned to its reactive spike region and to a CD4 or CD8 class using the MIRA data. Log10-transformed breadth and depth values were compared by one-way ANOVA with Sidak's multiple comparisons tests. In its TCRdb copy, this immuneACCESS table keeps in-frame sequences only and misses some clones. Where compared with another copy, unresolved V genes explain less than half of these, and the others have no known cause. Clonal size and the V and J genes are those of that table, whereas D and trimming came from the DNA. The sample table lists approximately 31,000 clones, more than 75% of them with a count of one. 14% of the sample belongs to the ten largest clones.

The CDR3 spans 15 residues, from the cysteine through the phenylalanine. Only the CDR3 DNA stays, 45 bases, in frame from base 1. V gives up 6 bases and J gives up 0 bases, and the segment between their germline ends measures 11 bases. For CDR1 and CDR2, the germline V gene lists MRHNA and SNTAGT. The time point label corresponds to: about 28 days (+/-7) after the second vaccine dose. Because spike-specific TCR depth and breadth did not differ between the two schedules, AZD1222 recipients who got a second dose at roughly 4 weeks were pooled with those who got a second dose at roughly 12 weeks. Vaccinee samples were obtained from the UK trials COV001 and COV002, which included a single-blind randomized controlled phase 2/3 trial of AZD1222 (ChAdOx1 nCoV-19) in healthy adults. Trial participant PBMC samples were collected at day 0 and day 28 after the second dose for TCRbeta chain sequencing.

The chain uses TRBV6-4 and TRBJ2-2; the D gene is possibly TRBD1 or TRBD2, each agreeing over 5 bases. The material was peripheral blood, obtained 28 days after the second AZD1222 dose. This receptor was obtained from an adult who received the AZD1222 COVID-19 vaccine. This receptor carries the CDR3 CASSRGRANTGELFF. The sequenced DNA is TGTGCCAGCAGCCGGGGCAGAGCGAACACCGGGGAGCTGTTTTTT.